The 20 T cell receptor beta chains presented below share a single source sample, sequenced in a study of T cells and Merkel cell carcinoma outcomes. Only in-frame clones appear in the TCRdb table, and some are missing; sequencing was by immunoSEQ multiplex PCR. Here the sample spans about 3,000 clones, 95% to 96% being singletons. Material for sequencing was tumor tissue from Merkel cell carcinoma. These receptor sequences come from a human donor with Merkel cell carcinoma.

The J gene is TRBJ1-4, the V gene TRBV5-1; the D gene is possibly TRBD1 (6 bases). Trimming removed 4 bases at V and 3 bases at J, with 13 bases between. The CDR3 sequence is 15 residues long. Germline-derived CDR1 and CDR2 are SGHRS and YFSETQ. CDR3 DNA sequence: TGCGCCAGCAGCCTCGGGGGGGCGGCTAATGAAAAACTGTTTTTT. It is translated as CASSLGGAANEKLFF.

The J gene is TRBJ1-2, the V gene TRBV6-1, with a possible D match to TRBD1 (6 bases). This CDR3 has 14 residues. V was trimmed by 2 bases and J by 8 bases, leaving 15 bases between them. The germline gives CDR1 MNHNS, CDR2 SASEGT. In DNA, the CDR3 is TGTGCCAGCAGTGAATTGTGGGGGGCCCAAGGCTACACCTTC. As protein: CASSELWGAQGYTF.

The chain recombines TRBV6-1 with TRBJ2-3, with 9 bases identical to TRBD2. V was pared by 4 bases and J by 6 bases, with 8 bases of the junction left unmatched. The CDR3 covers 15 residues. The germline V gene has CDR1 MNHNS and CDR2 SASEGT. CDR3 region: CASSGYSGGVDTQYF. Written as DNA, the CDR3 is TGTGCCAGCAGTGGTTATAGCGGGGGAGTCGATACGCAGTATTTT.

This clone was observed once. This chain links TRBV5-4 with TRBJ2-3; no clear D gene. V gave up 1 base and J gave up 2 bases, with 5 bases separating them. The CDR3 loop spans 13 amino acids. Per the germline V gene, CDR1 is SGHNT and CDR2 is YYREEE (reference sequence). CDR3 region: CASSLIDTDTQYF. The CDR3 DNA reads as TGTGCCAGCAGCTTGATAGACACAGATACGCAGTATTTT.

The gene calls are TRBV4-2 and TRBJ1-3; 9 bases fit TRBD1. Germline V lookup: CDR1 LGHNA, CDR2 YNFKEQ. Unmatched junction bases numbered 0, after V lost 1 base and J lost 2 bases. CDR3 length: 15 residues. DNA for the CDR3: TGTGCCAGCAGCCAAGGGACAGGGGCTGGAAACACCATATATTTT. Residues: CASSQGTGAGNTIYF.

The CDR3, as DNA: TGTGCCAGCAGCTTGGCTGGGGGGGCGAGCACAGATACGCAGTATTTT. It translates to CASSLAGGASTDTQYF. The chain carries TRBV5-5 and TRBJ2-3; D might be TRBD2 (7 bases). The V end was cut by 0 bases, the J end by 0 bases, with 11 bases between. Germline V CDR1 and CDR2: SGHKS, YYEKEE (reference sequence). The CDR3 runs to 16 residues.

The chain couples TRBV5-4 to TRBJ2-7, with 7 bases matching TRBD1. The CDR3 consists of 13 residues. Germline V gene lookup returns CDR1 SGHNT and CDR2 YYREEE (reference sequence). With 1 base clipped from V and 3 bases from J, the junction kept 1 base outside the gene matches. The CDR3 DNA reads TGTGCCAGCAGCTTGAGGACAGGCTACGAGCAGTACTTC. Translation: CASSLRTGYEQYF.

V is TRBV18 and J is TRBJ1-2; no clear D. Germline V gene data show CDR1 as KGHSH and CDR2 as LQKENI. The CDR3 length is 13 residues. Trimming took 3 bases from V and 4 from J, leaving 9 bases between them. CDR3 nucleotide sequence: TGTGCCAGCTCACCCGGGCAGATCTATGGCTACACCTTC. This encodes CASSPGQIYGYTF.

V usage is TRBV9 and J usage is TRBJ2-5, with D possibly TRBD1 on 6 matching bases. CDR1 is SGDLS and CDR2 is YYNGEE in the germline V gene. The germline V and J ends were trimmed by 0 bases and 4 bases, with 13 bases remaining between them. The length of the CDR3 is 15 residues. DNA of the CDR3: TGTGCCAGCAGCGTAGAGTGGGGGCAAGGAGAGACCCAGTACTTC. The encoded protein is CASSVEWGQGETQYF.

This sequence joins TRBV5-4 and TRBJ1-2, with D maybe TRBD1 (6 bases). Germline CDR1 SGHNT, CDR2 YYREEE (reference sequence). The CDR3 is made up of 14 amino acids. Trimming pared 2 bases from V and 0 bases from J, leaving 8 bases between. Written as DNA, the CDR3 is TGTGCCAGCAGCTTAGGGACATCTAACTATGGCTACACCTTC. Translation gives CASSLGTSNYGYTF.

This chain connects TRBV19 to TRBJ1-1; D is undetermined. V lost 6 bases to trimming and J lost 1 base, with 12 bases between them. The CDR3 loop spans 14 amino acids. Germline V CDR1 and CDR2: LNHDA, SQIVND (reference sequence). CDR3 amino acids: CASSRRSGNTEAFF. The DNA for the CDR3 is TGTGCCAGTAGCCGCCGGAGCGGGAACACTGAAGCTTTCTTT.

V usage is TRBV2 and J usage is TRBJ2-5, with 8 nucleotides matching TRBD2. With V trimmed by 3 bases and J by 5 bases, 5 bases remained unmatched. CDR1 and CDR2 (germline): SNHLY, FYNNEI. CDR3 size: 14 residues. The CDR3 nucleotides are TGTGCCAGCAGTGACGCTAGCGGGTTTGAGACCCAGTACTTC. Translating gives CASSDASGFETQYF.

Only one count was recorded for this clone. The rearrangement joins TRBV2 to TRBJ1-6; D ambiguous. Trimming pared 4 bases from V and 9 bases from J, leaving 13 bases between. Germline CDR1 reads SNHLY; CDR2 reads FYNNEI. The CDR3 has 14 amino acids. The CDR3 loop is CASSVSVLGSPLHF. CDR3 in DNA: TGTGCCAGCAGTGTGTCCGTTTTGGGTTCACCCCTCCACTTT.

About this clone: At one end, the junction sequence differs from germline, possibly due to a read error. This chain joins TRBV2 and TRBJ1-3, with D possibly being TRBD1 (5 bases). Germline lookup yields CDR1 SNHLY and CDR2 FYNNEI. This CDR3 has 15 amino acids. CDR3 sequence: CASSGWGTPGNTIYF. The CDR3 coding sequence is TGTGCCAGTAGTGGTTGGGGGACTCCTGGAAACACCATATATTTT. Full variable domain (missing parts from reference TRBV2 and TRBJ1-3): EPEVTQTPSHQVTQMGQEVILRCVPISNHLYFYWYRQILGQKVEFLVSFYNNEISEKSEIFDDQFSVERPDGSNFTLKIRSTKLEDSAMYFCASSGWGTPGNTIYFGEGSWLTVV.

This chain uses TRBV2 with TRBJ2-5; D unclear. Between the trimmed V and J ends, which lost 8 bases and 2 bases, there was a span of 18 bases. CDR3 length: 15 residues. Germline CDR1 reads SNHLY; CDR2 reads FYNNEI. The CDR3 reads CASATHRASQETQYF. The DNA for the CDR3 is TGTGCCAGCGCCACCCATCGGGCCAGTCAAGAGACCCAGTACTTC.

This chain uses TRBV21-1 with TRBJ1-1; the table's D call, TRBD1, has no DNA check behind it. TRBV21-1 is a pseudogene locus. This CDR3 contains 17 residues. For the CDR3, the DNA is TGTGCCAGCAGCAAGCAGCGAACACAAGCAGGGGACACTGAAGCTTTCTTT. Its translation: CASSKQRTQAGDTEAFF.

V gene TRBV19 combines with J gene TRBJ1-2; perhaps TRBD1 as D (5 bases). V shed 9 bases and J shed 3 bases, with 20 bases lying between them. There are 15 residues in the CDR3. Germline values: CDR1 LNHDA, CDR2 SQIVND (reference sequence). The CDR3 here is CASRDGSGKDYGYTF. The CDR3 nucleotides are TGTGCCAGCCGGGACGGCAGCGGGAAGGACTATGGCTACACCTTC.

V gene TRBV6-4 combines with J gene TRBJ2-6; D is perhaps TRBD1 (6 bases). This CDR3 has 17 residues. Deletions cut 6 bases from V and 0 bases from J, with 15 bases between. Looked up from germline, CDR1 is MRHNA and CDR2 is SNTAGT. The CDR3 here is CASSRGFLHSGANVLTF. As DNA, the CDR3 is TGTGCCAGCAGCAGGGGATTTCTTCACTCTGGGGCCAACGTCCTGACTTTC.

The CDR3 nucleotides are TGTGCCAGCAGCTTCTCCCGCCCGGTGCCATGGACGGTGGAGTCCAAAAACATTCAGTACTTC. It codes for CASSFSRPVPWTVESKNIQYF. This rearrangement joins TRBV13 to TRBJ2-4; D gene ambiguous. Trimming cost V 3 bases and J 2 bases, with 29 bases left between them. This CDR3 is 21 amino acids long. Germline CDR1 PRHDT, CDR2 FYEKMQ (reference sequence).

The rearrangement links TRBV7-9 to TRBJ2-1; the match to TRBD2 covers 8 bases. Germline CDR1 and CDR2: SEHNR and FQNEAQ (reference sequence). The CDR3 runs 16 residues. V trimming: 0 bases; J trimming: 7 bases; junction bases outside the gene matches: 8. The CDR3 region is CASSLAGLAGNNEQFF. The CDR3 nucleotides are TGTGCCAGCAGCTTAGCTGGACTAGCAGGTAATAATGAGCAGTTCTTC.